The rows below give T cell receptor beta chains drawn from one sample of a study of blood T cell repertoires in COVID-19. Generated by immunoSEQ multiplex PCR, the TCRdb table keeps only in-frame clones and is missing some. The table records about 140,000 clones, 87% of them present only once. Sequences were obtained from peripheral blood. All receptors come from a woman aged 40 to 49 with acute or convalescent COVID-19. Each CDR3 is given without its conserved first and last residue. Fields, in order: V gene, J gene, CDR3 length, CDR3 protein.

v_call: TRBV19; j_call: TRBJ2-1; cdr3_length: 13; cdr3_aa: ASSISLAGGNEQF
v_call: TRBV3-1/TRBV3-2; j_call: TRBJ1-4; cdr3_length: 10; cdr3_aa: ASSPGRRKLF
v_call: TRBV5-4; j_call: TRBJ2-7; cdr3_length: 11; cdr3_aa: ASSKGQGGEQY
v_call: TRBV19; j_call: TRBJ2-3; cdr3_length: 14; cdr3_aa: ASSISGAGGQDTQY
v_call: TRBV7-3; j_call: TRBJ2-3; cdr3_length: 14; cdr3_aa: ASSLGLAGSTDTQY
v_call: TRBV4-3; j_call: TRBJ2-1; cdr3_length: 11; cdr3_aa: ASSQDRDREQF
v_call: TRBV6-6; j_call: TRBJ1-3; cdr3_length: 14; cdr3_aa: ASSDSDIGSGNTIY
v_call: TRBV4-3; j_call: TRBJ1-2; cdr3_length: 11; cdr3_aa: ASSQDIRGLYT
v_call: TRBV27; j_call: TRBJ1-1; cdr3_length: 12; cdr3_aa: ASSIRQMNTEAF
v_call: TRBV6-1; j_call: TRBJ1-6; cdr3_length: 12; cdr3_aa: ASSESPERSPLH
v_call: TRBV6-5; j_call: TRBJ1-1; cdr3_length: 12; cdr3_aa: ASSGKQGSTEAF
v_call: TRBV5-4; j_call: TRBJ1-2; cdr3_length: 11; cdr3_aa: ASNGDTHLGYT
v_call: TRBV27; j_call: TRBJ2-1; cdr3_length: 13; cdr3_aa: ASSLKGLAVNEQF
v_call: TRBV25-1; j_call: TRBJ1-1; cdr3_length: 13; cdr3_aa: ASSDIKGMNTEAF
v_call: TRBV5-6; j_call: TRBJ1-1; cdr3_length: 11; cdr3_aa: ASSLGGGTEAF
v_call: TRBV12-5; j_call: TRBJ2-1; cdr3_length: 14; cdr3_aa: ASGLAFDRGQNEQF
v_call: TRBV28; j_call: TRBJ1-2; cdr3_length: 12; cdr3_aa: ASSTGTGYYGYT
v_call: TRBV5-1; j_call: TRBJ2-1; cdr3_length: 13; cdr3_aa: ASSPDGGQYNEQF
v_call: TRBV4-1; j_call: TRBJ1-2; cdr3_length: 11; cdr3_aa: ASSQGQGYGYT
v_call: TRBV4-3; j_call: TRBJ2-7; cdr3_length: 13; cdr3_aa: ASSQRTGSTDEQY
v_call: TRBV18; j_call: TRBJ2-7; cdr3_length: 13; cdr3_aa: ASSPPNRDDYEQY
v_call: TRBV2; j_call: TRBJ1-1; cdr3_length: 12; cdr3_aa: ASSGGDRGTEAF
v_call: TRBV12-3/TRBV12-4; j_call: TRBJ1-2; cdr3_length: 11; cdr3_aa: ASSSGQGNGYT
v_call: TRBV4-3; j_call: TRBJ1-3; cdr3_length: 14; cdr3_aa: ASSQARLSSGNTIY
v_call: TRBV4-1; j_call: TRBJ1-2; cdr3_length: 14; cdr3_aa: ASSQEGSTVRYGYT
v_call: TRBV29-1; j_call: TRBJ1-4; cdr3_length: 10; cdr3_aa: SGAGVGEKLF
v_call: TRBV19; j_call: TRBJ1-1; cdr3_length: 11; cdr3_aa: ASTIGYREEAF
v_call: TRBV19; j_call: TRBJ2-1; cdr3_length: 12; cdr3_aa: ATGLGTFYNEQF
v_call: TRBV12-3/TRBV12-4; j_call: TRBJ2-1; cdr3_length: 9; cdr3_aa: ASSLRNEQF
v_call: TRBV27; j_call: TRBJ2-3; cdr3_length: 11; cdr3_aa: ASTRAGGSTQY
v_call: TRBV5-5; j_call: TRBJ2-1; cdr3_length: 13; cdr3_aa: ASSPAAGRINEQF
v_call: TRBV20-1; j_call: TRBJ1-4; cdr3_length: 8; cdr3_aa: SASREKLF
v_call: TRBV9; j_call: TRBJ2-4; cdr3_length: 12; cdr3_aa: ASSVGGDLNIQY
v_call: TRBV27; j_call: TRBJ1-4; cdr3_length: 13; cdr3_aa: ASSARTGGNEKLF
v_call: TRBV4-2; j_call: TRBJ2-5; cdr3_length: 15; cdr3_aa: ASSQDPLTTQQETQY
v_call: TRBV19; j_call: TRBJ2-1; cdr3_length: 18; cdr3_aa: ASSSWDQPTGTSSYNEQF
v_call: TRBV19; j_call: TRBJ2-3; cdr3_length: 11; cdr3_aa: ASSIGLTDTQY
v_call: TRBV19; j_call: TRBJ1-1; cdr3_length: 12; cdr3_aa: ASTGTGGQTEAF
v_call: TRBV29-1; j_call: TRBJ2-3; cdr3_length: 10; cdr3_aa: SVFRDNRPQY
v_call: TRBV7-2; j_call: TRBJ2-7; cdr3_length: 12; cdr3_aa: ASSLGQGAYEQY
v_call: TRBV29-1; j_call: TRBJ1-2; cdr3_length: 11; cdr3_aa: SVGTSQGFGYT
v_call: TRBV7-3; j_call: TRBJ2-1; cdr3_length: 13; cdr3_aa: ASSLMSGGLNEQF
v_call: TRBV11-2; j_call: TRBJ2-7; cdr3_length: 12; cdr3_aa: ASSLRDSSYEQY
v_call: TRBV27; j_call: TRBJ2-1; cdr3_length: 18; cdr3_aa: ASYFTRDRKLGRRDNEQF
v_call: TRBV30; j_call: TRBJ2-7; cdr3_length: 12; cdr3_aa: AWSVGTVSYEQY
v_call: TRBV29-1; j_call: TRBJ2-2; cdr3_length: 14; cdr3_aa: SVSLAGTGKIGELF
v_call: TRBV7-9; j_call: TRBJ1-6; cdr3_length: 15; cdr3_aa: ASSLWNVGQGNSPLH
v_call: TRBV5-8; j_call: TRBJ2-2; cdr3_length: 12; cdr3_aa: ATHLGARTGELF
v_call: TRBV9; j_call: TRBJ2-7; cdr3_length: 12; cdr3_aa: ASSVGGGGYEQY
v_call: TRBV28; j_call: TRBJ2-1; cdr3_length: 11; cdr3_aa: ASGFSGGNEQF
v_call: TRBV11-2; j_call: TRBJ2-7; cdr3_length: 12; cdr3_aa: ASSLGIGNYEQY
v_call: TRBV27; j_call: TRBJ1-6; cdr3_length: 13; cdr3_aa: ASSSTGGYNSPLH